This T cell receptor (beta chain) was documented in a study of blood T cell repertoires in COVID-19. This clone was seen only a few times. Deletions cut 4 bases from V and 7 bases from J, with 7 bases between. This CDR3 comprises 11 residues. Sequencing was performed with immunoSEQ multiplex PCR; in TCRdb, only in-frame clones are kept and a portion is missing. The sample has more than 100,000 clones, roughly 84% seen once. The source of this sequence is a human donor in a cohort sampled during active COVID-19. The chain recombines TRBV12-3 or TRBV12-4 with TRBJ1-1, with unresolved D. Sequencing was performed on peripheral blood. This CDR3 is CASSYGYEAFF. DNA of the CDR3: TGTGCCAGCAGTTACGGGTATGAAGCTTTCTTT.